These 17 T cell receptor beta chains came from one sample sequenced in a study of blood T cell repertoires in COVID-19 (dated by TCRdb to the early 2020s). The library was made by the immunoSEQ multiplex PCR assay. TCRdb's version of the immuneACCESS table is confined to in-frame rearrangements and falls short of the full clone set. An unresolved V gene accounts for under half of the shortfall where checked; the remainder is of unknown origin. The sample contains more than 25,000 clones, about nine tenths of them found a single time. 8.4% of the sample is held by the ten biggest clonotypes. Sequencing was carried out using peripheral blood. All receptors come from a man between 65 and 80 years old with active or convalescent COVID-19.

The chain has TRBV7-8 and TRBJ1-1; 7 bases are a match to TRBD1. V gave up 0 bases and J gave up 2 bases; unmatched junction bases: 3. This CDR3 comprises 15 residues. Per the germline V gene, CDR1 is SGHVS and CDR2 is FQNEAQ. CDR3 region: CASSLAGTANTEAFF. The CDR3 DNA is TGTGCCAGCAGCTTAGCCGGGACAGCCAACACTGAAGCTTTCTTT. Supplemented by reference TRBV7-8 and TRBJ1-1, the full variable domain reads GAGVSQSPRYKVAKRGQDVALRCDPISGHVSLFWYQQALGQGPEFLTYFQNEAQLDKSGLPSDRFFAERPEGSVSTLKIQRTQQEDSAVYLCASSLAGTANTEAFFGQGTRLTVV.

This chain links TRBV18 with TRBJ1-2; 7 nucleotides agree with TRBD1. The ends lost 3 bases at V and 3 bases at J; junction bases unmatched: 4. CDR3 length: 14 amino acids. The germline V gene encodes CDR1 KGHSH and CDR2 LQKENI. CDR3 coding DNA: TGTGCCAGCTCACCGCGACAGGGTGACTATGGCTACACCTTC. It is translated as CASSPRQGDYGYTF.

The CDR3 region is CASSTKRATRNEQYF. The CDR3 DNA is TGTGCCAGTAGTACCAAGCGGGCCACCAGGAACGAGCAGTACTTC. The chain combines TRBV19 with TRBJ2-7; a possible D gene is TRBD2 (6 bases). The CDR3 totals 15 residues. The V and J ends lost 4 bases and 5 bases respectively, with 18 bases between them. Germline V gene lookup returns CDR1 LNHDA and CDR2 SQIVND (reference sequence).

The gene calls are TRBV9 and TRBJ2-1; 9 bases match TRBD1. Germline assignment: CDR1 SGDLS and CDR2 YYNGEE. The CDR3 is made up of 15 amino acids. Trimming took 3 bases from V and 2 from J; bases not matched to a gene: 3. The CDR3 bases are TGTGCCAGCAGCGAGGACAGGGGCGCCTACAATGAGCAGTTCTTC. Translated, it gives CASSEDRGAYNEQFF.

The V gene is TRBV19, the J gene TRBJ1-1, with TRBD1 as a possible D gene (6 bases). V was cut by 6 bases and J by 0 bases, with 23 bases left in between. Germline CDR1 and CDR2: LNHDA and SQIVND (reference sequence). CDR3 length: 18 amino acids. Here the CDR3 reads CASRRRVQGQDLNTEAFF. CDR3 nucleotides: TGTGCCAGTAGGAGGCGGGTCCAGGGACAAGATCTGAACACTGAAGCTTTCTTT.

The chain links TRBV6-1 to TRBJ2-5, with D unclear. Germline CDR1 MNHNS, CDR2 SASEGT. The CDR3 covers 11 residues. The V end was cut by 6 bases, the J end by 4 bases, with 6 bases between. The CDR3 coding sequence is TGTGCCAGCAGCCCCTCAGAGACCCAGTACTTC. Protein: CASSPSETQYF.

The chain has TRBV6-6 and TRBJ2-7; 14 bases are shared with TRBD2. The CDR3 runs to 15 residues. The V segment lost 6 bases and the J segment 6 bases; nucleotides outside the gene matches: 7. The V gene's germline CDR1 is MNHNY and CDR2 SVGAGI (reference sequence). The CDR3 sequence: CASRGGTSGSPEQYV. The CDR3 DNA reads as TGTGCCAGCAGGGGCGGGACTAGCGGGAGTCCCGAGCAGTACGTC.

The chain recombines TRBV10-1 with TRBJ2-2; 10 positions agree with TRBD1. The V gene's germline CDR1 is WNHNN and CDR2 SYGVQD (reference sequence). The CDR3 is 13 residues long. With 8 bases clipped from V and 6 bases from J, the junction kept 3 bases outside the gene matches. The CDR3 loop reads CASGTGVPGELFF. CDR3 nucleotides: TGCGCCAGCGGGACAGGGGTCCCCGGGGAGCTGTTTTTT.

The genes are TRBV6-5 and TRBJ1-1, with 8 bases lining up with TRBD1. The CDR3 loop spans 13 amino acids. From germline, CDR1 is MNHEY and CDR2 SVGAGI. V was clipped by 11 bases and J by 8 bases; unmatched bases: 13. CDR3 nucleotides: TGTGCCGCGGAGGGGACAGGAGGGACCGAAGCTTTCTTT. Protein sequence: CAAEGTGGTEAFF.

This chain uses TRBV11-2 with TRBJ1-5; D gene uncertain. Trimming left V 7 bases short and J 7 bases short, with 14 bases between. Germline V CDR1 and CDR2: SGHAT, FQNNGV. The CDR3 is 13 residues long. The CDR3 DNA sequence: TGTGCCAGCACCTTGTCTCCAGGACAGCCCCAGCATTTT. Amino acid sequence: CASTLSPGQPQHF.

The chain has TRBV4-2 and TRBJ1-1; D not resolved. Trimming removed 10 bases at V and 4 bases at J, with 16 bases between. CDR1 and CDR2 from the germline V gene are LGHNA and YNFKEQ. This CDR3 region has 13 residues. CDR3 region: CATSGGVGTEAFF. CDR3 nucleotides: TGTGCCACCTCGGGTGGCGTGGGCACTGAAGCTTTCTTT.

The chain has TRBV3-1 (or the pseudogene TRBV3-2) and TRBJ1-1; D is ambiguous. CDR3 size: 13 residues. Germline V gene lookup returns CDR1 LGHDT and CDR2 YNNKEL (reference sequence). V gave up 2 bases and J gave up 5 bases, with 9 bases separating them. This chain's CDR3 is CASSQSLYTEAFF. In DNA, the CDR3 is TGTGCCAGCAGCCAATCCTTGTATACTGAAGCTTTCTTT.

This rearrangement joins TRBV6-2 or TRBV6-3 to TRBJ1-2; D perhaps matches TRBD1 (6 bases). The CDR3 loop spans 14 amino acids. V lost 4 bases, J lost 8 bases, and 17 bases lay in between. The germline V gene has CDR1 MNHEY and CDR2 SVGEGT. The CDR3 here is CASSWRTAAGGYTF. The CDR3 coding sequence is TGTGCCAGCAGTTGGCGGACAGCGGCGGGCGGCTACACCTTC.

This sequence joins TRBV4-1 and TRBJ2-3; 7 nucleotides align to TRBD2. Germline V gene sequence: CDR1 MGHRA, CDR2 YSYEKL. Trimming cost V 0 bases and J 0 bases; bases outside gene matches: 6. The CDR3 has 17 residues. DNA of the CDR3: TGCGCCAGCAGCCAAGATCCACCCGGGGGGAGCACAGATACGCAGTATTTT. Translation: CASSQDPPGGSTDTQYF.

V and J are TRBV6-5 and TRBJ2-1; 13 bases are a match to TRBD2. The CDR3 is made up of 13 amino acids. The V gene end was trimmed by 10 bases and the J gene end by 11 bases; junction bases not matched to a gene: 8. The germline CDR1 and CDR2 sequences are MNHEY and SVGAGI. CDR3 loop: CATWTSGRAKQFF. CDR3 nucleotide sequence: TGTGCCACCTGGACTAGCGGGAGAGCAAAGCAGTTCTTC.

The chain couples TRBV19 to TRBJ2-3, with 10 bases matching TRBD1. Losses at the gene ends were 3 bases for V and 6 bases for J; bases not matched to a gene: 12. The CDR3 is 17 amino acids. Germline assignment: CDR1 LNHDA and CDR2 SQIVND (reference sequence). CDR3 sequence: CASSISGMGQGFDTQYF. In DNA form, the CDR3 reads TGTGCCAGTAGTATTAGTGGTATGGGACAGGGGTTCGATACGCAGTATTTT.

The chain is built from TRBV19 and TRBJ2-6; maybe TRBD1 (6 bases). Germline V gene sequence: CDR1 LNHDA, CDR2 SQIVND (reference sequence). The CDR3 runs 16 residues. The V end was cut by 6 bases, the J end by 2 bases, with 14 bases between. Here the CDR3 reads CASSPPQGTGANVLTF. CDR3 coding DNA: TGTGCCAGTAGCCCCCCCCAGGGGACTGGGGCCAACGTCCTGACTTTC.